This T cell receptor (beta chain) came from a study of T-cell memory formation after mild COVID-19. Overall study results and limits: Pre-infection memory held some responding clones, suggesting pre-existing cross-reactive T cells responded. Clones contracting across day 15 to 85 had a balanced CD4/CD8 profile; later expanding clones leaned CD4+. Most CD4+ clones that shrank were in CM and EM, while CD8+ ones turned up in EMRA.

There are a few counts of this clonotype. What it binds is unknown. MiXCR was run by TCRdb on the 5' RACE reads, yielding one entry per CDR3 protein. The top ten hold roughly 23% of the sample, which has 190,000 or so distinct CDR3 sequences, 20% to 25% seen once. Trimming took off 3 bases at V and 2 bases at J, with 8 bases between the two ends. The CDR3 contains 14 residues. This chain joins TRBV12-3 or TRBV12-4 and TRBJ2-4, with D possibly TRBD2 on 7 matching bases. The sequenced sample was PBMCs or a T cell subset sorted from them (not recorded which). The receptor was isolated from an adult woman who had mild COVID-19 (a few samples of this study predate the infection). Cell type and time point are not known. CDR3: CASSLRGPKNIQYF. The DNA for the CDR3 is TGTGCCAGCAGTTTGCGGGGGCCCAAAAACATTCAGTACTTC.